These 20 T cell receptor beta chains were sequenced from one sample in a study of blood T cell repertoires in COVID-19 (TCRdb year 2020). Preparation of the library involved the immunoSEQ multiplex PCR assay. This is the immuneACCESS table as TCRdb keeps it, with only in-frame sequences that have V and J called. A part of the clones is gone; compared with another copy, unresolved V genes explain less than half, and the rest is unexplained. This sample has 200,000 to 250,000 clones in its table, and about 90% of those were observed once. The ten most abundant clones make up approximately 1.2% of the sample. The sample consisted of peripheral blood. Receptors originate from a man aged 25 to 40 with acute or convalescent COVID-19.

In this sample, this clone turned up once. One end of the junction does not line up with germline, which may come from a read error. The chain uses TRBV10-3 and TRBJ2-7; TRBD1 agrees at 9 bases. The CDR3 runs to 12 residues. The germline CDR1 and CDR2 sequences are ENHRY and SYGVKD. The CDR3 nucleotides read TGTGCCATCAGTACCCCCCTGGGGGACAGGGACTTC. Its protein product is CAISTPLGDRDF.

This clone was counted ten times or more. The V gene is TRBV30, the J gene TRBJ2-2; D may be TRBD2 (6 bases). The CDR3 is made up of 16 amino acids. CDR1 GTSNPN and CDR2 SVGIG come from the germline V gene (reference sequence). V gave up 7 bases and J gave up 3 bases, with 21 bases separating them. CDR3 loop: CASTTGRGLDTGELFF. The CDR3 DNA is TGTGCCTCTACTACGGGGCGGGGCCTTGACACCGGGGAGCTGTTTTTT.

This clone occurred once. The V gene is TRBV12-2, the J gene TRBJ2-1; TRBD2, the table's D call, was not compared with the DNA. TRBV12-2 is labeled a pseudogene. The CDR3 sequence is 18 residues long. The CDR3 loop is CASRLVSGRAKTYNEQFF. CDR3 sequence (DNA): TGTGCAAGTCGCTTAGTGAGCGGGAGGGCCAAAACATACAATGAGCAGTTCTTC.

The rearrangement uses TRBV5-1 and TRBJ2-2, with D possibly TRBD1 on 5 matching bases. Germline CDR1 reads SGHRS; CDR2 reads YFSETQ. V lost 4 bases, J lost 3 bases, and 7 bases lay in between. This CDR3 has 13 residues. In DNA, the CDR3 is TGCGCCAGCAGCATACAGGACACCGGGGAGCTGTTTTTT. The encoded protein is CASSIQDTGELFF.

V and J are TRBV9 and TRBJ2-5, with D hard to call. The ends were cut back, 4 bases at V and 4 bases at J, with 17 bases in the middle. The CDR3 has 15 residues. CDR1 and CDR2 (germline): SGDLS, YYNGEE. The CDR3 spells CASSPSVAPGETQYF. The DNA of the CDR3 is TGTGCCAGCAGCCCGTCTGTCGCCCCGGGAGAGACCCAGTACTTC.

This rearrangement joins TRBV27 to TRBJ2-2; TRBD1 agrees at 9 bases. Germline V gene data show CDR1 as MNHEY and CDR2 as SMNVEV (reference sequence). The ends lost 0 bases at V and 4 bases at J; junction bases unmatched: 9. This CDR3 has 18 amino acids. CDR3 in amino acids: CASSLSGYTGGVTGELFF. Here the CDR3 DNA reads TGTGCCAGCAGTTTATCAGGATACACAGGGGGCGTCACCGGGGAGCTGTTTTTT.

V gene TRBV19 combines with J gene TRBJ2-3; 8 bases are shared with TRBD2. Trimming at V came to 4 bases and at J to 3 bases, leaving 9 bases not matched to a gene. This CDR3 region has 16 residues. Germline CDR1 reads LNHDA; CDR2 reads SQIVND (reference sequence). This CDR3 reads CASSKPAGGVTDTQYF. The CDR3 region has the DNA TGTGCCAGTAGTAAGCCTGCGGGGGGCGTGACAGATACGCAGTATTTT.

The chain is built from TRBV28 and TRBJ1-2; TRBD1 matches at 8 bases. The V gene end was trimmed by 5 bases and the J gene end by 4 bases; junction bases not matched to a gene: 15. Germline V gene sequence: CDR1 MDHEN, CDR2 SYDVKM. CDR3 length: 17 amino acids. The CDR3 sequence is CASSVPGQEGYSYGYTF. The CDR3 DNA sequence: TGTGCCAGCAGTGTACCGGGACAGGAGGGGTATTCCTATGGCTACACCTTC.

This clone appeared once. This chain uses TRBV28 with TRBJ1-5; D might be TRBD1 (5 bases). V lost 10 bases and J 4 bases, leaving 17 bases between the germline ends. CDR1 is MDHEN and CDR2 is SYDVKM in the germline V gene. This CDR3 contains 14 residues. The CDR3 spells CATHLGQQNQPQHF. Written as DNA, the CDR3 is TGTGCCACCCACTTGGGGCAGCAGAATCAGCCCCAGCATTTT.

The chain joins TRBV2 to TRBJ2-6; maybe TRBD2 (5 bases). The germline gives CDR1 SNHLY, CDR2 FYNNEI. Trimming cost V 3 bases and J 5 bases, with 11 bases left between them. The CDR3 is 15 amino acids. The CDR3 nucleotides read TGTGCCAGCAGTGACCACGGACTCCGGGCCAACGTCCTGACTTTC. Translating gives CASSDHGLRANVLTF.

CDR3 DNA sequence: TGCGCCAGCAGCCCTACAGGGGGCATAGGCTACACCTTC. Its translation: CASSPTGGIGYTF. V usage is TRBV5-1 and J usage is TRBJ1-2, with 9 nucleotides matching TRBD1. The length of the CDR3 is 13 residues. Germline V gives CDR1 SGHRS, CDR2 YFSETQ. Trimming at V came to 4 bases and at J to 8 bases, leaving 6 bases not matched to a gene. Supplemented by reference TRBV5-1 and TRBJ1-2, the full variable domain reads KAGVTQTPRYLIKTRGQQVTLSCSPISGHRSVSWYQQTPGQGLQFLFEYFSETQRNKGNFPGRFSGRQFSNSRSEMNVSTLELGDSALYLCASSPTGGIGYTFGSGTRLTVV.

The V call is TRBV5-1, the J call TRBJ1-1; D not resolved. Germline loops: CDR1 SGHRS, CDR2 YFSETQ. The V end lost 4 bases, the J end lost 4 bases, and 26 bases lay between the germline ends. This CDR3 is built from 18 residues. The CDR3 DNA reads TGCGCCAGCAGCCAAACTTATAGTTTTGAGGGTAAAGGCACTGAAGCTTTCTTT. Amino acids: CASSQTYSFEGKGTEAFF.

This chain links TRBV19 with TRBJ1-1, with D perhaps matching TRBD1 (6 bases). The CDR3 sequence is 15 residues long. Trimming left V 1 base short and J 1 base short, with 10 bases between. Germline CDR1 reads LNHDA; CDR2 reads SQIVND (reference sequence). CDR3 residues: CASSIGGGSNTEAFF. CDR3 bases: TGTGCCAGTAGTATAGGAGGGGGTTCGAACACTGAAGCTTTCTTT. The whole variable domain, remainder taken from reference TRBV19 and TRBJ1-1, is DGGITQSPKYLFRKEGQNVTLSCEQNLNHDAMYWYRQDPGQGLRLIYYSQIVNDFQKGDIAEGYSVSREKKESFPLTVTSAQKNPTAFYLCASSIGGGSNTEAFFGQGTRLTVV.

The chain couples TRBV5-1 to TRBJ1-4; D is ambiguous. Germline values: CDR1 SGHRS, CDR2 YFSETQ. The CDR3 has 15 amino acids. The germline V and J ends were trimmed by 0 bases and 5 bases, with 11 bases remaining between them. The CDR3 loop reads CASSLVPGPNEKLFF. The CDR3, as DNA: TGCGCCAGCAGCTTGGTGCCGGGTCCAAATGAAAAACTGTTTTTT.

V gene TRBV27 combines with J gene TRBJ2-2; 8 bases line up with TRBD2. The CDR3 length is 18 residues. CDR1 is MNHEY and CDR2 is SMNVEV in the germline V gene (reference sequence). The V gene end was trimmed by 3 bases and the J gene end by 4 bases; junction bases not matched to a gene: 13. This chain's CDR3 is CASSFRGSGVRVTGELFF. For the CDR3, the DNA is TGTGCCAGCAGTTTCCGGGGTAGCGGGGTTCGGGTCACCGGGGAGCTGTTTTTT.

V and J are TRBV6-5 and TRBJ2-7; D might be TRBD1 (5 bases). The CDR3 spans 12 residues. CDR1 and CDR2 from the germline V gene are MNHEY and SVGAGI. V gave up 5 bases and J gave up 4 bases, with 9 bases separating them. CDR3 sequence: CASSPQGYEQYF. The CDR3 DNA sequence: TGTGCCAGCAGTCCTCAGGGTTACGAGCAGTACTTC.

V is TRBV5-1 and J is TRBJ1-5, with 7 bases identical to TRBD1. Germline V gene data show CDR1 as SGHRS and CDR2 as YFSETQ. The CDR3 runs 15 residues. V lost 3 bases, J lost 5 bases, and 8 bases stayed unmatched. In DNA form, the CDR3 reads TGCGCCAGCAGCTCGGACAGGCAAGGGGATCAGCCCCAGCATTTT. This sequence encodes CASSSDRQGDQPQHF.

The rearrangement links TRBV20-1 to TRBJ1-1; D might be TRBD1 (5 bases). V lost 5 bases and J lost 8, with 9 bases in between. This CDR3 has 10 amino acids. From germline, CDR1 is DFQATT and CDR2 SNEGSKA (reference sequence). This CDR3 is CSAPDREAFF. The CDR3 DNA sequence: TGCAGTGCTCCTGACAGAGAAGCTTTCTTT.

The gene calls are TRBV28 and TRBJ1-2; D gene uncertain. V dropped 8 bases and J dropped 4 bases, with 20 bases sitting between them. Germline loops: CDR1 MDHEN, CDR2 SYDVKM. The CDR3 loop spans 15 amino acids. The CDR3 loop is CASSRERERPYGYTF. CDR3 coding DNA: TGTGCCAGCTCTAGGGAGAGGGAAAGGCCCTATGGCTACACCTTC.

The V and J genes are TRBV7-9 and TRBJ2-1; D is possibly TRBD1 (5 bases). V was cut by 0 bases and J by 8 bases, with 8 bases left in between. The CDR3 totals 13 residues. Germline V gene lookup returns CDR1 SEHNR and CDR2 FQNEAQ (reference sequence). The CDR3 spells CASSLAWGDEQFF. The CDR3, as DNA: TGTGCCAGCAGCTTAGCATGGGGCGATGAGCAGTTCTTC.